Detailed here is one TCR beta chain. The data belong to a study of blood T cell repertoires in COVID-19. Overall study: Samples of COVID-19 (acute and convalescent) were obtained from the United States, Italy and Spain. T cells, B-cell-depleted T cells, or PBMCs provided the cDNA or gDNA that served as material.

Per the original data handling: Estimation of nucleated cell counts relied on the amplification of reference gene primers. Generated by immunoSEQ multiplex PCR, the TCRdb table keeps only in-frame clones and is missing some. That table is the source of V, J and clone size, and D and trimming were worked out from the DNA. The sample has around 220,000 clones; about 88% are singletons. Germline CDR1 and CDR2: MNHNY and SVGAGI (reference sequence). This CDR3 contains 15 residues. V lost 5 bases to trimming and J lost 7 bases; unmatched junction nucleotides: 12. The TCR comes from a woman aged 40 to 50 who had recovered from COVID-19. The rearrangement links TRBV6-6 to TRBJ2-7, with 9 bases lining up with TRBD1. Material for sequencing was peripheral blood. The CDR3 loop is CASSPPGQGLKEQYF. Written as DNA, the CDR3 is TGTGCCAGCAGTCCCCCTGGACAGGGGCTGAAAGAGCAGTACTTC.